This T cell receptor beta chain originates from a study of cytomegalovirus exposure and HLA in healthy donors. Study results and limitations: Most TCRs appeared rarely, but some public TCRs recurred in many donors. The only immune exposure information that was available was CMV serostatus. In a later analysis, a missense DCLRE1C variant was linked to TCR beta V- and J-gene trimming.

PCR used 60 Vbeta primers and 13 Jbeta primers. The table came from immunoSEQ multiplex PCR; TCRdb's copy has only in-frame clones and leaves some out. Of 120,000 to 150,000 clones listed, about 80% are singletons. In regard to this clone: Its cognate antigen is unknown.

V shed 4 bases and J 9 bases; nucleotides not matched to a gene: 12. Germline-derived CDR1 and CDR2 are MNHEY and SVGAGI. There are 15 residues in the CDR3. This chain uses TRBV6-5 with TRBJ2-5; 9 bases are shared with TRBD1. Sequenced material: PBMCs. This TCR was sampled from a man in his forties in good health and CMV-seronegative. In DNA, the CDR3 is TGTGCCAGCAGTTTTGGACAGGGGAAAGGGGTGGCCCAGTACTTC. This encodes CASSFGQGKGVAQYF.